One sample yielded the 14 T cell receptor beta chains listed below, sequenced in a study of patients and donors after allogeneic stem cell transplantation. TCRdb re-analysed the RT-PCR reads in MiXCR, keeping a single row per CDR3 protein. In the table there are some 960,000 distinct CDR3 sequences, around 17% of which are singletons. Sequenced sample: blood, either unsorted or a sorted T cell fraction (not recorded which). Source of these receptors: a human donor who was either an allogeneic HSCT recipient or a stem cell or donor lymphocyte infusion donor (not recorded which). It is not recorded whose cells these are; they may come from a transplant donor.

The sample holds many counts of this clonotype. The genes are TRBV10-3 and TRBJ2-1; tentatively, D is TRBD1 (5 bases). V dropped 3 bases and J dropped 0 bases, with 12 bases sitting between them. This CDR3 is built from 16 residues. Per germline, CDR1 ENHRY and CDR2 SYGVKD. The chain's CDR3 is CAISEKGAVSYNEQFF. For the CDR3, the DNA is TGTGCCATCAGTGAAAAAGGGGCAGTCTCCTACAATGAGCAGTTCTTC.

This clonotype occurred a few times. The genes are TRBV24-1 and TRBJ2-3, with a tentative D call TRBD2 (6 bases). The V and J ends lost 5 bases and 5 bases respectively, with 13 bases between them. This CDR3 spans 14 amino acids. Germline V CDR1 and CDR2: KGHDR, SFDVKD. The CDR3 here is CATSVRGLLDTQYF. CDR3 DNA sequence: TGTGCCACCAGTGTGAGGGGACTTTTAGATACGCAGTATTTT.

The chain joins TRBV15 to TRBJ2-5; 11 positions match TRBD2. The CDR3 contains 15 residues. Losses at the gene ends were 2 bases for V and 6 bases for J; bases not matched to a gene: 5. Germline V CDR1 and CDR2: LNHNV, YYDKDF (reference sequence). CDR3 bases: TGTGCCACCAGCAGATCCTTAGCGGGGGGGCAGACCCAGTACTTC. Translation: CATSRSLAGGQTQYF.

This clonotype occurred a few times. This rearrangement joins TRBV14 to TRBJ2-1, with 11 positions matching TRBD1. CDR3 length: 18 residues. Losses at the gene ends were 1 base for V and 2 bases for J; bases not matched to a gene: 7. Germline V gene data show CDR1 as SGHDN and CDR2 as FVKESK. The CDR3: CASSQGPGQGAAYNEQFF. CDR3 nucleotides: TGTGCCAGCAGCCAAGGTCCAGGACAGGGGGCGGCCTACAATGAGCAGTTCTTC.

This sequence joins TRBV9 and TRBJ2-7; 9 bases match TRBD2. CDR1 and CDR2 (germline): SGDLS, YYNGEE. V trimming: 2 bases; J trimming: 4 bases; junction bases outside the gene matches: 7. The CDR3 extends over 15 amino acids. In DNA form, the CDR3 reads TGTGCCAGCAGCGTTGGTAGCGGGAGTATGTACGAGCAGTACTTC. It is translated as CASSVGSGSMYEQYF.

The chain links TRBV24-1 to TRBJ2-1; a weak D match, TRBD1 (5 bases). Trimming pared 3 bases from V and 6 bases from J, leaving 17 bases between. This CDR3 region has 16 residues. Germline-derived CDR1 and CDR2 are KGHDR and SFDVKD. The CDR3 DNA is TGTGCCACCAGTGATCGTTTATCCGGACACATCAATGAGCAGTTCTTC. This gives the protein CATSDRLSGHINEQFF.

The chain is built from TRBV6-2 or TRBV6-3 and TRBJ2-5; TRBD2 is a possible D gene (6 bases). The CDR3 length is 15 residues. Trimming took off 2 bases at V and 1 base at J, with 11 bases between the two ends. Per the germline V gene, CDR1 is MNHEY and CDR2 is SVGEGT. The CDR3 sequence is CASSYPPRGQETQYF. As DNA, the CDR3 is TGTGCCAGCAGTTACCCCCCGCGGGGCCAAGAGACCCAGTACTTC.

V and J are TRBV6-2 or TRBV6-3 and TRBJ1-5, with 8 bases fitting TRBD1. The V gene end was trimmed by 6 bases and the J gene end by 3 bases; junction bases not matched to a gene: 10. CDR1 and CDR2 (germline): MNHEY, SVGEGT. The CDR3 runs to 16 residues. The CDR3 DNA sequence: TGTGCCAGCAGCGGCGGTAGGACAGGGTACAATCAGCCCCAGCATTTT. This gives the protein CASSGGRTGYNQPQHF.

This clonotype was counted between two and nine times. The chain recombines TRBV20-1 with TRBJ1-1, with 7 bases that match TRBD1. The CDR3 is 11 amino acids. Germline V lookup: CDR1 DFQATT, CDR2 SNEGSKA (reference sequence). The V and J ends lost 3 bases and 11 bases, in that order; junction bases with no gene match: 6. DNA of the CDR3: TGCAGTGCTAGTCCTGACAGGGACGCTTTCTTT. This translates into CSASPDRDAFF.

This clonotype is a singleton in its sample. V usage is TRBV5-1 and J usage is TRBJ2-1; TRBD2 is a possible D gene (7 bases). The V and J ends lost 4 bases and 2 bases respectively, with 19 bases between them. CDR1 SGHRS and CDR2 YFSETQ come from the germline V gene. The CDR3 spans 17 residues. CDR3 nucleotide sequence: TGCGCCAGCAGCGGGGGGCTTACGGGAGGTCCCTACAATGAGCAGTTCTTC. This gives the protein CASSGGLTGGPYNEQFF.

The rearrangement uses TRBV4-3 and TRBJ2-3; no reliable D call. The CDR3 runs to 16 residues. The V end was cut by 3 bases, the J end by 2 bases, with 15 bases between. Per germline, CDR1 LGHNA and CDR2 YSLEER. The CDR3 reads CASSQGDSVSTDTQYF. The DNA for the CDR3 is TGCGCCAGCAGCCAGGGCGACTCGGTTTCCACAGATACGCAGTATTTT.

This clonotype occurred a few times. The chain has TRBV29-1 and TRBJ2-1; TRBD2 aligns across 8 bases. This CDR3 region has 14 residues. CDR1 and CDR2 (germline): SQVTM, ANQGSEA. The ends lost 8 bases at V and 4 bases at J; junction bases unmatched: 10. CDR3 coding DNA: TGCAGCCAAATGGGGCTAGCGGGTTACAATGAGCAGTTCTTC. Translating gives CSQMGLAGYNEQFF.

This CDR3 reads CASSPTTGSYEQYF. In DNA form, the CDR3 reads TGTGCCAGCAGCCCTACAACCGGGTCCTACGAGCAGTACTTC. The chain uses TRBV7-6 and TRBJ2-7; D is undetermined. The CDR3 runs to 14 residues. Germline values: CDR1 SGHVS, CDR2 FNYEAQ. Trimming left V 5 bases short and J 1 base short, with 12 bases between.

The table lists this clonotype with a few counts. The chain combines TRBV6-1 with TRBJ2-4; no reliable D call. Germline CDR1 is MNHNS and CDR2 is SASEGT. Trimming removed 0 bases from V and 0 bases from J, with 12 bases in between. This CDR3 is 17 amino acids long. The chain's CDR3 is CASSEAGSRLAKNIQYF. DNA of the CDR3: TGTGCCAGCAGTGAAGCGGGGTCGCGGCTAGCCAAAAACATTCAGTACTTC.